This paragraph covers one T cell receptor (beta chain) sequence. What it binds is unknown. The PCR contained 60 Vbeta and 13 Jbeta primers. The assay was immunoSEQ multiplex PCR, and TCRdb's table has in-frame clones only and misses some. In the table there are 130,000 or so clones, around three quarters of which are singletons. The entry originates in a study of cytomegalovirus exposure and HLA in healthy donors. Study background: Among about 190 million T cells, an earlier analysis found 90 million to 130 million unique TCR beta sequences.

Study observations and caveats: The authors later found TCR association rates varying by HLA locus, with DRB1 most and HLA-C fewest. Overall, around 160 TCR beta chains were annotated as cytomegalovirus-associated.

CDR1 is SGHRS and CDR2 is YFSETQ in the germline V gene. The V and J ends lost 7 bases and 5 bases, in that order; junction bases with no gene match: 10. This CDR3 is built from 15 residues. The rearrangement uses TRBV5-1 and TRBJ2-5, with TRBD1 matching 11 bases. Sequencing used PBMCs. The origin of this receptor is a woman aged 35 to 49 in good health and CMV-seronegative. DNA of the CDR3: TGCGCCAGCTCCCGGACAGGGGGCGCATCCGAGACCCAGTACTTC. This codes for CASSRTGGASETQYF.